This TCR beta chain appears in the sequencing data of a study of OX40 agonist ivuxolimab in advanced cancers. Germline V gene lookup returns CDR1 MNHEY and CDR2 SVGAGI. CDR3 size: 15 residues. Trimming removed 6 bases from V and 9 bases from J; junction bases left unmatched: 12. Data came from immunoSEQ multiplex PCR; TCRdb stores just in-frame clones and leaves some out. The data hold tens of thousands of clones, with 65% to 90% observed a single time. The V call is TRBV6-5, the J call TRBJ2-1, with 9 bases identical to TRBD2. The sequenced sample was CD4+ or CD8+ T cells sorted from blood, obtained in a trial of the OX40 agonist ivuxolimab. The sequence derives from an adult with an advanced solid tumor such as melanoma, head and neck, liver or kidney cancer. CDR3 in amino acids: CASSLALAGYPEQFF. The CDR3 bases are TGTGCCAGCAGCCTCGCCCTAGCGGGGTACCCTGAGCAGTTCTTC.